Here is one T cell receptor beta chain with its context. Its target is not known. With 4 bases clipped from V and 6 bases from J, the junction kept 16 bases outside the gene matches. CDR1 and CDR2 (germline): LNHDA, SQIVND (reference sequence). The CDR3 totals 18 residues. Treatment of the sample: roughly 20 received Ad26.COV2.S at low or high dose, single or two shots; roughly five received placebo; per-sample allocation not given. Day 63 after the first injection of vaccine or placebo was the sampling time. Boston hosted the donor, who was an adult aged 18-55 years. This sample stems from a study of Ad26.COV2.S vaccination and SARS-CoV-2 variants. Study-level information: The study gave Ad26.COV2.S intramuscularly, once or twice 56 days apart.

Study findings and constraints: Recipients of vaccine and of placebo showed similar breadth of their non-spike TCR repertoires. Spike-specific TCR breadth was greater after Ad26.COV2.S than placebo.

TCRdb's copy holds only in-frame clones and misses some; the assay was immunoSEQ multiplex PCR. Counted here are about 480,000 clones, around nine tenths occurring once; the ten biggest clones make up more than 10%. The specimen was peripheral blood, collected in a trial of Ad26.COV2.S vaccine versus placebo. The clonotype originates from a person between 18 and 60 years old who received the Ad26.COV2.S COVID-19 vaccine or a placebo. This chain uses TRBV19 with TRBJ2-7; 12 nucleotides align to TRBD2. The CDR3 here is CASSKATSGRVAFGEQYF. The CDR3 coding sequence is TGTGCCAGTAGTAAGGCGACTAGCGGGAGAGTCGCCTTTGGCGAGCAGTACTTC.